A single sample is the source of the 8 T cell receptor beta chains below, sequenced in a study of graft-versus-host responses after intestinal transplantation. Which antigens these TCRs recognize remains unknown. TCRdb keeps only in-frame clones here, not all; method: immunoSEQ multiplex PCR. The sample includes around 110,000 clones, roughly 87% of them seen just once. The sequenced sample was unstimulated CD4+ T cells sorted from spleen or lymph node cells, obtained before transplant. These receptor sequences come from a human donor who was the organ donor for an intestinal transplant.

The J gene is TRBJ2-1, the V gene TRBV10-1, with no clear D. V lost 3 bases and J 5 bases, leaving 11 bases between the germline ends. The germline CDR1 and CDR2 sequences are WNHNN and SYGVQD (reference sequence). CDR3 length equals 14 residues. CDR3 loop: CASSETRANNEQFF. The CDR3 region has the DNA TGCGCCAGCAGTGAAACCCGGGCGAACAATGAGCAGTTCTTC.

V gene TRBV27 combines with J gene TRBJ2-5; D is perhaps TRBD2 (5 bases). CDR3 size: 16 residues. CDR1 and CDR2 (germline): MNHEY, SMNVEV (reference sequence). Trimming left V 5 bases short and J 0 bases short, with 16 bases between. CDR3 sequence: CASSRGPTDYQETQYF. CDR3 nucleotides: TGTGCCAGCAGTCGAGGACCTACGGACTACCAAGAGACCCAGTACTTC.

This clone was seen more than once but under ten times. The chain joins TRBV9 to TRBJ1-5; 9 positions agree with TRBD1. This CDR3 contains 14 residues. Looked up from germline, CDR1 is SGDLS and CDR2 is YYNGEE. The trim removed 1 base at V and 7 bases at J, leaving 3 bases unmatched. CDR3 DNA sequence: TGTGCCAGCAGCGTAACAGGGGGCGAACAGCCCCAGCATTTT. It yields the protein CASSVTGGEQPQHF.

Remarks on this clone: The same CDR3 can be traced to other DNA sequences in this sample. The J gene is TRBJ2-7, the V gene TRBV12-5; 9 nucleotides match TRBD1. The CDR3 has 16 amino acids. Per germline, CDR1 LGHNT and CDR2 FRNRAP. V lost 1 base to trimming and J lost 3 bases; unmatched junction nucleotides: 7. The CDR3 region is CASGLDSGTGLYEQYF. In DNA, the CDR3 is TGTGCTAGTGGTTTGGATTCCGGGACAGGGCTCTACGAGCAGTACTTC.

This clone was counted a single time. The chain uses TRBV6-1 and TRBJ1-2; 9 bases match TRBD1. The germline CDR1 and CDR2 sequences are MNHNS and SASEGT. This CDR3 spans 13 amino acids. Unmatched junction bases numbered 5, after V lost 6 bases and J lost 6 bases. The CDR3 protein is CASRLGQGDGYTF. DNA for the CDR3: TGTGCCAGCAGATTGGGACAGGGTGATGGCTACACCTTC.

This clone was found once. The V gene is TRBV5-1, the J gene TRBJ2-1; 7 nucleotides match TRBD2. The germline CDR1 and CDR2 sequences are SGHRS and YFSETQ. V dropped 3 bases and J dropped 10; count of bases not matched to a gene: 7. This CDR3 has 13 amino acids. The CDR3 DNA sequence: TGCGCCAGCAGCTGGGACTACCTAGGGGAGCAGTTCTTC. Translating gives CASSWDYLGEQFF.

The rearrangement links TRBV28 to TRBJ2-5, with D perhaps matching TRBD2 (7 bases). The J call may not be correct, given that the DNA end is closer to TRBJ2-7. Germline loops: CDR1 MDHEN, CDR2 SYDVKM. CDR3 length: 15 amino acids. CDR3 DNA sequence: TGTGCCAGCGGGGGGGCCGACAGGTTGACCTACGAGCAGTACTTC. Its protein is CASGGADRLTYEQYF.

The sample holds one count of this clone. V and J are TRBV5-1 and TRBJ2-5; 9 positions agree with TRBD1. Germline CDR1 SGHRS, CDR2 YFSETQ. The CDR3 has 14 amino acids. With V trimmed by 3 bases and J by 5 bases, 5 bases remained unmatched. The DNA of the CDR3 is TGCGCCAGCAGCTCTCGGGACAGGGTGGAGACCCAGTACTTC. As protein: CASSSRDRVETQYF.